The rows below give T cell receptor beta chains drawn from one sample of a study of vaccination effects on CD4 cells after COVID-19. These receptors have no known antigen. Here immunoSEQ multiplex PCR was the method, and the copy in TCRdb shows in-frame clones only, minus some. The sample records around 69,000 clones, roughly 74% being singletons. This material consisted of CD4+ T cells from PBMCs cultured with HCoV-229E spike peptides, taken after COVID-19 vaccination. Receptors were obtained from a human donor who received a COVID-19 vaccine. Each CDR3 is given with its conserved first and last residue. The order of the fields is J gene, clone size, V gene, CDR3 protein. The size entry is marked missing in some rows and otherwise reads once, few, many or a size class.

TRBJ2-3 | - | TRBV24-1 | CATSDPVELEDTDTQYF
TRBJ2-1 | once | TRBV6-6 | CASRKMGSNNEQFF
TRBJ1-1 | - | TRBV27 | CASSSYRAMNTEAFF
TRBJ2-1 | - | TRBV5-1 | CASSPSGGSYNEQFF
TRBJ2-5 | - | TRBV18 | CASSPLGQGAETQYF
TRBJ1-3 | - | TRBV3-1/TRBV3-2 | CASSSTGNTIYF
TRBJ1-4 | few | TRBV5-1 | CASSSRDINEKLFF
TRBJ2-5 | - | TRBV19 | CASSTDRGQETQYF
TRBJ2-3 | - | TRBV5-1 | CASSLGTGGDTQYF
TRBJ1-1 | - | TRBV11-3 | CASSSRGNTEAFF
TRBJ1-3 | - | TRBV5-1 | CASSLTGDSGNTIYF
TRBJ1-3 | few | TRBV11-1 | CASSFGTTSGNTIYF
TRBJ2-5 | - | TRBV12-3/TRBV12-4 | CASRPGRRETQYF
TRBJ2-5 | - | TRBV12-5 | CASGLVRDGRIPLQETQYF
TRBJ1-1 | - | TRBV5-1 | CASSRTGGVGTEAFF
TRBJ2-2 | once | TRBV7-9 | CASSLAGQGAPGELFF
TRBJ1-1 | few | TRBV14 | CASSQTGGYTEAFF
TRBJ1-1 | - | TRBV5-1 | CASSFSGSLNTEAFF
TRBJ2-3 | - | TRBV19 | CASSDPQRTPDTQYF
TRBJ1-2 | few | TRBV2 | CASSEERNYGYTF
TRBJ1-1 | - | TRBV7-9 | CASSPSEAFF
TRBJ2-4 | few | TRBV18 | CASSPPGGGAKNIQYF
TRBJ2-5 | - | TRBV2 | CASPSQLETQYF
TRBJ2-3 | - | TRBV4-3 | CASRHDRRTDTQYF
TRBJ2-1 | - | TRBV29-1 | CSVEAGTSGGAYNEQFF
TRBJ1-5 | - | TRBV5-6 | CASSLEGRSNQPQHF
TRBJ2-5 | - | TRBV12-3/TRBV12-4 | CASSFQPGETQYF
TRBJ2-3 | - | TRBV12-3/TRBV12-4 | CASRGGLAQYF
TRBJ2-5 | - | TRBV21-1 | CASSKAPLAGEQETQYF
TRBJ1-4 | - | TRBV2 | CASSAYGLNEKLFF
TRBJ2-3 | - | TRBV10-3 | CAISGGGLSTDTQYF